A selection of T cell receptor beta chains follows, all from one sample in a study of OX40 agonist ivuxolimab in advanced cancers. Libraries were prepared by immunoSEQ multiplex PCR; TCRdb keeps only in-frame clonotypes and omits some of them. The sample contains 77,000 or so clones, around 93% of which appear only once. This specimen consisted of CD4+ or CD8+ T cells sorted from blood, obtained in a trial of the OX40 agonist ivuxolimab. Receptors were obtained from an adult with an advanced solid tumor such as melanoma, head and neck, liver or kidney cancer. CDR3s include the opening cysteine and the closing phenylalanine or tryptophan. The D gene is left open where the match is weak. Only part of the rows carry a size: once, few, many, or a class if the clone is expanded.

TRBJ2-7	TRBD1	TRBV15	-	CATSRGGQVAYEQYF	TGTGCCACCAGCAGAGGGGGACAGGTCGCCTACGAGCAGTACTTC
TRBJ1-3	-	TRBV4-1	-	CASSPRGGTGNTIYF	TGCGCCAGCAGTCCGAGGGGAGGGACTGGAAACACCATATATTTT
TRBJ2-1	-	TRBV18	once	CASSPPTRGSYNEQFF	TGTGCCAGCTCACCACCGACCCGCGGCTCCTACAATGAGCAGTTCTTC
TRBJ1-1	TRBD1	TRBV6-5	-	CASSYSDRATEAFF	TGTGCCAGCAGTTACTCCGACAGGGCCACTGAAGCTTTCTTT
TRBJ1-1	-	TRBV12-2	-	CASRLAFNLVRGDTEAFF	TGTGCAAGTCGCTTAGCGTTTAACCTAGTCAGGGGGGATACTGAAGCTTTCTTT
TRBJ1-5	-	TRBV6-1	-	CASSEALQGRDQPQHF	TGTGCCAGCAGTGAAGCGCTTCAGGGCAGGGACCAGCCCCAGCATTTT
TRBJ2-1	-	TRBV5-1	-	CASSLVAGTYNEQFF	TGCGCCAGCAGCTTGGTGGCAGGGACCTACAATGAGCAGTTCTTC
TRBJ1-3	-	TRBV6-5	once	CASSYSGGAGNTIYF	TGTGCCAGCAGTTACTCTGGGGGGGCTGGAAACACCATATATTTT
TRBJ2-5	-	TRBV5-6	-	CASSISGGETQYF	TGTGCCAGCAGCATCTCAGGGGGGGAGACCCAGTACTTC
TRBJ1-1	TRBD1	TRBV19	-	CASSITGGLNTEAFF	TGTGCCAGTAGTATTACAGGGGGTCTGAACACTGAAGCTTTCTTT
TRBJ1-3	-	TRBV4-1	once	CASSQDATGSYLPFSGNTIYF	TGCGCCAGCAGCCAAGACGCTACAGGGTCCTACCTACCTTTCTCTGGAAACACCATATATTTT
TRBJ2-7	TRBD1	TRBV6-6	-	CASGQGLSYEQYF	TGTGCCAGCGGACAGGGGTTATCTTACGAGCAGTACTTC
TRBJ2-5	-	TRBV18	-	CASSPQPPRGLEGETQYF	TGTGCCAGCTCACCACAACCCCCCCGGGGGCTAGAGGGAGAGACCCAGTACTTC
TRBJ1-1	-	TRBV7-9	-	CASSPRGGNTEAFF	TGTGCCAGCAGTCCCCGTGGGGGTAACACTGAAGCTTTCTTT
TRBJ2-1	TRBD2	TRBV28	-	CATGRAGYNEQFF	TGTGCCACCGGGAGGGCCGGTTACAATGAGCAGTTCTTC
TRBJ2-4	TRBD1	TRBV2	-	CASSDTGEEGNIQYF	TGTGCCAGCAGTGATACAGGGGAAGAAGGAAACATTCAGTACTTC
TRBJ2-7	TRBD1	TRBV29-1	once	CSVVGTGGIQYEQYF	TGCAGCGTTGTTGGGACAGGGGGTATCCAATACGAGCAGTACTTC
TRBJ1-2	TRBD1	TRBV6-5	-	CASTGDSFYGYTF	TGTGCCAGCACCGGGGACAGCTTCTATGGCTACACCTTC
TRBJ1-4	-	TRBV25-1	-	CASMRREPEKLFF	TGTGCCAGCATGCGAAGGGAGCCTGAAAAACTGTTTTTT
TRBJ1-2	-	TRBV5-1	-	CASSLEPNGGYTF	TGCGCCAGCAGCTTGGAGCCCAACGGTGGCTACACCTTC